This T cell receptor beta chain was observed in a study of blood T cell repertoires in COVID-19 (TCRdb year 2020). Some background on the complete study: Samples covering the acute and convalescent phases of COVID-19 were provided by collaborators in the United States, Italy and Spain. A de-identified subject ID, COVID-19 status, age in years and sex were almost always included in the sample metadata. The repertoires were released in a freely available public database intended as a resource for research on the immune response to SARS-CoV-2. The samples were drawn from two sources: the first 160 participants of the ongoing ImmuneRACE study, and 1,200 or so subjects contributed by 6 global collaborators. Deeply sampled blood TCRbeta repertoires from subjects exposed to, actively infected with, or recovered from COVID-19 were included in the dataset. Where available, HLA class I and class II types were obtained from metadata supplied by the sample provider rather than from assay-based typing. The prospective study material was composed of cDNA or gDNA derived from T cells, B-cell-depleted T cells, or PBMCs. On the study overall, not on this receptor specifically: Clinical and demographic metadata were provided uncurated, with the amount varying by source and participant.

With regard to this clone: It lacks a known antigen. No clone much larger than this one lies a single base away; base qualities are absent.

As encoded in the germline V gene, CDR1 is SQVTM while CDR2 is ANQGSEA. Relative to germline, V is 8 bases shorter and J is 8 bases shorter, with 15 bases between their ends. The CDR3 measures 11 amino acids from cysteine to phenylalanine. Left in the record is the CDR3 DNA by itself, 33 bases read in frame from the first base. One collaborating source in Seattle enrolled patients while the patients were actively infected and followed the patients over time throughout the course of disease. Collaborating institutions collected whole blood in K2EDTA tubes following their own protocols. Collaborator samples were shipped for TCRbeta analysis as frozen whole blood, isolated PBMCs, or DNA extracted from either sample type. The immunoSEQ Assay, a bias-controlled multiplex PCR, was used to amplify TCRbeta CDR3 regions from genomic DNA. As for the authors' bioinformatics: Within the assay, amplification of reference gene primers was used to estimate how many nucleated cells each sample contained. To quantify the absolute abundance of each unique TCRbeta CDR3 rearrangement, sequence reads were collapsed and filtered. For each sample, productive Simpson clonality was calculated as the square root of Simpson's diversity index over productive rearrangements. TCRdb mirrors the immuneACCESS table, restricted to in-frame sequences. Some clones are absent from its copies; in checked studies, under half trace to an unresolved V gene, and the reason for the others is unknown. V, J and clone size are taken as reported in that table, and D and trimming were inferred from the DNA itself. The sample has some 40,000 clones on record, just over 90% of them singletons. The top ten constitute approximately 0.35% of the sample.

The V and J genes are TRBV29-1 and TRBJ1-2, and the D gene may be TRBD1, 6 bases matching. Material: peripheral blood. The receptor was derived from a man aged 50 to 59 with COVID-19, enrolled during active disease. The DNA is TGCAGCCTACAGGGAAAGGGCGGCTACACCTTC. Its protein is CSLQGKGGYTF.